This entry features one T cell receptor (beta chain) sequence. The V gene end was trimmed by 6 bases and the J gene end by 2 bases; junction bases not matched to a gene: 9. Germline loops: CDR1 SNHLY, CDR2 FYNNEI. The CDR3 extends over 16 amino acids. The data derive from a study of blood T cell repertoires in COVID-19. Study-wide background: Some COVID-19 samples were acute and others convalescent; all came from the United States, Italy and Spain. PBMCs, B-cell-depleted T cells, or T cells were the source of the cDNA or gDNA that made up the material.

As originally analysed: The assay estimated nucleated cells by amplifying reference gene primers. Clones were sequenced by immunoSEQ multiplex PCR, and TCRdb holds only the in-frame ones, with some missing. That table furnishes V, J and clone size, whereas the DNA furnished D and trimming. The sample consists of 150,000 to 200,000 clones, around nine tenths of them appearing once. This receptor was identified in a man in his 70s with acute or convalescent COVID-19. Sample: peripheral blood. This chain connects TRBV2 to TRBJ1-3; 8 bases are a match to TRBD1. The CDR3 loop reads CASSGQGQRAGNTIYF. Written as DNA, the CDR3 is TGTGCCAGCAGCGGACAGGGCCAAAGAGCTGGAAACACCATATATTTT.